This T cell receptor (beta chain) was sequenced in a study of blood T cell repertoires in COVID-19. Produced via immunoSEQ multiplex PCR; TCRdb's table is partial and in-frame only. This table holds 260,000 or so clones, 80% to 90% found once. Per the germline V gene, CDR1 is SGHTA and CDR2 is FQGNSA. V lost 0 bases and J lost 5, with 11 bases in between. The CDR3 loop spans 15 amino acids. This receptor was obtained from a woman aged 40-49 years who had been exposed to COVID-19. The chain combines TRBV7-2 with TRBJ2-1; D might be TRBD1 (6 bases). The material sequenced was PBMCs or T cells enriched from blood (not recorded which). The CDR3 bases are TGTGCCAGCAGCTTAGCGGGGGCGTCCCACAATGAGCAGTTCTTC. Protein product: CASSLAGASHNEQFF.